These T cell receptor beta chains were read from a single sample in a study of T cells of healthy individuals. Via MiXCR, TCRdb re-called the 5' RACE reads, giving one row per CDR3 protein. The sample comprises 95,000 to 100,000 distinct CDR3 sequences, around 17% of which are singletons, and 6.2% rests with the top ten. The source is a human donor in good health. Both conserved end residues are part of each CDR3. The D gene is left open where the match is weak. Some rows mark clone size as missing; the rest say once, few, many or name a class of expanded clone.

CSASILEEQFF	TGCAGTGCTAGCATTCTAGAAGAGCAGTTCTTC	TRBJ2-1	TRBV20-1	.	.
CASSFRGTIQETQYF	TGTGCCAGCAGCTTCCGGGGTACGATCCAAGAGACCCAGTACTTC	TRBJ2-5	TRBV3-1	many	.
CASNYGRRSPPCEQYF	TGTGCCAGTAACTATGGACGGCGAAGTCCTCCTTGCGAGCAGTACTTC	TRBJ2-7	TRBV19	.	.
CASSYSTTGKNTEAFF	TGTGCCAGCAGTTACTCGACGACAGGGAAGAACACTGAAGCTTTCTTT	TRBJ1-1	TRBV6-6	many	TRBD1
CSVPQGVFNQPQHF	TGCAGTGTTCCACAGGGGGTCTTCAATCAGCCCCAGCATTTT	TRBJ1-5	TRBV20-1	.	TRBD1
CASSSSTDFGEKLFF	TGTGCCAGCAGCTCATCGACGGATTTCGGGGAAAAACTGTTTTTT	TRBJ1-4	TRBV7-8	.	.
CASSSYTRAGNIQYF	TGTGCCAGCAGCAGCTACACTAGGGCGGGAAACATTCAGTACTTC	TRBJ2-4	TRBV21-1	.	.
CSVEVLVGEKLFF	TGCAGCGTTGAAGTGCTGGTCGGGGAAAAACTGTTTTTT	TRBJ1-4	TRBV29-1	many	.
CSVESYKRGGAPSTDTQYF	TGCAGCGTTGAAAGTTATAAACGAGGAGGGGCGCCTAGCACAGATACGCAGTATTTT	TRBJ2-3	TRBV29-1	many	.
CASSLPREVQQYF	TGTGCCAGCAGCTTACCGCGCGAGGTGCAGCAGTACTTC	TRBJ2-7	TRBV7-9	few	.
CASSFVTGELFF	TGTGCCAGCAGTTTCGTCACCGGGGAGCTGTTTTTT	TRBJ2-2	TRBV27	few	.
CASSDGGLRGYTF	TGTGCCAGCAGTGACGGGGGGCTTCGTGGCTACACCTTC	TRBJ1-2	TRBV2	few	.
CASSQGGDFETQYF	TGTGCCAGCAGCCAAGGGGGCGATTTCGAGACCCAGTACTTC	TRBJ2-5	TRBV4-2	many	.
CASRNQGARYEQYF	TGTGCCAGCAGGAACCAGGGGGCTCGTTACGAGCAGTACTTC	TRBJ2-7	TRBV28	.	TRBD1
CASRSTSGRGNEQFF	TGCGCCAGCAGGTCGACTAGCGGGAGGGGAAATGAGCAGTTCTTC	TRBJ2-1	TRBV4-1	.	TRBD2
CASSRLAGVENIQYF	TGTGCCAGCAGCCGCCTAGCGGGAGTTGAAAACATTCAGTACTTC	TRBJ2-4	TRBV3-1	.	TRBD2
CASSLGRRSIMNTEAFF	TGCGCCAGCAGCTTGGGTAGGCGGAGTATCATGAACACTGAAGCTTTCTTT	TRBJ1-1	TRBV5-1	.	.
CSALSRSNQPQHF	TGCAGTGCTCTGAGCAGGAGCAATCAGCCCCAGCATTTT	TRBJ1-5	TRBV20-1	.	.
CSARVGRMNTEAFF	TGCAGTGCTAGAGTAGGGCGGATGAACACTGAAGCTTTCTTT	TRBJ1-1	TRBV20-1	many	.
CASSFETENTEAFF	TGCGCCAGCAGCTTTGAAACTGAGAACACTGAAGCTTTCTTT	TRBJ1-1	TRBV5-1	few	.
CASRQYTGELFF	TGTGCCAGCAGACAGTACACCGGGGAGCTGTTTTTT	TRBJ2-2	TRBV2	many	.
CASSQKRDFSYEQYF	TGTGCCAGCAGCCAGAAGCGGGACTTTTCCTACGAGCAGTACTTC	TRBJ2-7	TRBV11-3	many	TRBD2
CASSYSVASGTLYEQYF	TGTGCCAGCAGTTACTCGGTGGCTAGCGGTACACTATACGAGCAGTACTTC	TRBJ2-7	TRBV6-5	few	TRBD2
CASSSGGYGGDQPQHF	TGTGCCAGCAGCTCAGGGGGTTATGGGGGAGACCAGCCCCAGCATTTT	TRBJ1-5	TRBV7-8	many	TRBD1
CASSLIGKAMNTEAFF	TGTGCCAGCAGTTTAATTGGAAAGGCAATGAACACTGAAGCTTTCTTT	TRBJ1-1	TRBV28	.	.
CASSYSRGRGNYNEQFF	TGTGCCAGCAGTTACTCGAGAGGGCGGGGTAATTACAATGAGCAGTTCTTC	TRBJ2-1	TRBV6-2/TRBV6-3	many	.
CASSGQGAYGYTF	TGTGCCAGCAGTGGACAGGGGGCCTATGGCTACACCTTC	TRBJ1-2	TRBV28	.	TRBD1
CASSADGTPTDTQYF	TGTGCCAGCAGCGCGGACGGCACCCCCACAGATACGCAGTATTTT	TRBJ2-3	TRBV7-9	.	.
CASTPGPGASYNEQFF	TGTGCCAGTACCCCAGGGCCGGGAGCATCCTACAATGAGCAGTTCTTC	TRBJ2-1	TRBV19	.	.
CASSPPGVLKNIQYF	TGTGCCAGCAGCCCCCCCGGGGTTCTTAAAAACATTCAGTACTTC	TRBJ2-4	TRBV11-2	few	.
CASSPRPDNTEAFF	TGTGCCAGCAGCCCGAGGCCGGATAACACTGAAGCTTTCTTT	TRBJ1-1	TRBV12-3/TRBV12-4	few	.
CASSPGVAGGLNEQFF	TGTGCCAGCAGCCCCGGGGTAGCGGGGGGTTTAAATGAGCAGTTCTTC	TRBJ2-1	TRBV7-3	.	TRBD2
CASSPPQRSYEQYF	TGTGCCAGCAGCCCCCCCCAGCGGTCCTACGAGCAGTACTTC	TRBJ2-7	TRBV28	few	.
CSARLAPNYGYTF	TGCAGTGCTAGACTAGCACCTAACTATGGCTACACCTTC	TRBJ1-2	TRBV20-1	few	.
CASSLRQGANTQYF	TGCGCCAGCAGCTTGAGGCAGGGGGCTAATACGCAGTATTTT	TRBJ2-3	TRBV5-1	.	TRBD1
CASSLAGEVGEKLFF	TGTGCCAGCAGTTTAGCGGGGGAAGTCGGTGAAAAACTGTTTTTT	TRBJ1-4	TRBV12-3/TRBV12-4	few	.
CASSLIGAGTDTQYF	TGTGCCAGCAGCTTAATTGGGGCAGGGACAGATACGCAGTATTTT	TRBJ2-3	TRBV7-2	few	.
CASSLSGARSVNTEAFF	TGTGCCAGCAGCTTATCGGGGGCGCGGTCGGTGAACACTGAAGCTTTCTTT	TRBJ1-1	TRBV11-2	many	.
CASSDRSRTRGYEQYF	TGTGCCAGCAGTGACCGCTCCCGGACGAGAGGGTACGAGCAGTACTTC	TRBJ2-7	TRBV25-1	.	.
CAIRGDRRETQYF	TGTGCCATCAGAGGGGACAGGCGAGAGACCCAGTACTTC	TRBJ2-5	TRBV10-3	.	TRBD1
CASTDREGSPLHF	TGTGCCAGCACCGACAGGGAAGGTTCACCCCTCCACTTT	TRBJ1-6	TRBV6-5	few	TRBD1
CASSKWVAGGTDTQYF	TGTGCCAGCAGCAAGTGGGTAGCGGGGGGCACAGATACGCAGTATTTT	TRBJ2-3	TRBV28	few	TRBD2
CASSLGYMNTEAFF	TGTGCCAGCAGTTTAGGGTACATGAACACTGAAGCTTTCTTT	TRBJ1-1	TRBV12-3/TRBV12-4	.	.
CASRDRGQNEAFF	TGTGCCAGCAGAGACAGGGGGCAAAATGAAGCTTTCTTT	TRBJ1-1	TRBV6-5	many	TRBD1
CASSDPYYTDTQYF	TGTGCCAGCAGTGATCCGTATTACACAGATACGCAGTATTTT	TRBJ2-3	TRBV2	.	.
CASNPTSARANEKLFF	TGTGCCAGCAACCCCACCTCTGCCAGGGCTAATGAAAAACTGTTTTTT	TRBJ1-4	TRBV6-6	.	.
CASSLVEGSQPQHF	TGTGCCAGCAGCTTGGTGGAGGGCAGTCAGCCCCAGCATTTT	TRBJ1-5	TRBV5-5	few	.
CASRLAGNTGELFF	TGTGCCAGCAGGCTAGCGGGAAACACCGGGGAGCTGTTTTTT	TRBJ2-2	TRBV7-2	.	TRBD2
CASRKGTSTEAFF	TGCGCCAGCAGAAAAGGGACATCCACTGAAGCTTTCTTT	TRBJ1-1	TRBV5-1	.	.
CASSQVPPEQGYEQYF	TGTGCCAGCAGCCAAGTTCCCCCAGAACAGGGCTACGAGCAGTACTTC	TRBJ2-7	TRBV4-2	.	.
CASSLAFQPQHF	TGTGCCAGCAGCTTAGCGTTTCAGCCCCAGCATTTT	TRBJ1-5	TRBV7-8	.	.
CASSQAGSSNQPQHF	TGTGCCAGCAGCCAAGCCGGGTCCTCCAATCAGCCCCAGCATTTT	TRBJ1-5	TRBV3-1	many	.
CASRGQDSYEQYF	TGTGCCAGCAGAGGACAGGATTCCTACGAGCAGTACTTC	TRBJ2-7	TRBV4-2	.	TRBD1
CAISESLVGASSYEQYF	TGTGCCATCAGTGAGTCCTTGGTTGGAGCAAGCTCCTACGAGCAGTACTTC	TRBJ2-7	TRBV10-3	few	.
CASSFDGGSTDTQYF	TGTGCCAGCAGCTTCGACGGCGGGAGCACAGATACGCAGTATTTT	TRBJ2-3	TRBV7-3	.	.
CSASGGANYGYTF	TGCAGTGCTAGTGGGGGAGCTAACTATGGCTACACCTTC	TRBJ1-2	TRBV20-1	few	.
CSAPLPGAQGTDTQYF	TGCAGTGCCCCACTCCCCGGGGCGCAGGGCACAGATACGCAGTATTTT	TRBJ2-3	TRBV20-1	.	.
CASSRGTLYNEQFF	TGTGCCAGCAGTCGCGGGACCCTATACAATGAGCAGTTCTTC	TRBJ2-1	TRBV6-2/TRBV6-3	few	.
CASSLELAETSLELAETYNEQFF	TGTGCCAGCAGCTTAGAACTAGCGGAGACCAGCTTAGAACTAGCGGAGACCTACAATGAGCAGTTCTTC	TRBJ2-1	TRBV7-9	many	TRBD2
CASTLIQGILGYTF	TGTGCCAGCACCCTTATCCAGGGAATTCTTGGCTACACCTTC	TRBJ1-2	TRBV2	few	.